This record looks at one T cell receptor (beta chain) sequence and its context. Authors' data handling: Researchers report that nucleated cell counts were estimated from reference gene primer amplification. Libraries were prepared by immunoSEQ multiplex PCR; TCRdb keeps only in-frame clonotypes and omits some of them. V and J calls and clone size are as listed in that table; D and trimming were resolved from the DNA. The sample lists 65,000 to 95,000 clones; 70% to 90% were seen once. This sample was included in a study of blood T cell repertoires in COVID-19. Overall study: Donors in the United States, Italy and Spain gave samples during acute or convalescent COVID-19. PBMCs, B-cell-depleted T cells, or T cells were the source of the cDNA or gDNA that made up the material.

The length of the CDR3 is 14 residues. Germline CDR1 reads MNHEY; CDR2 reads SVGAGI. V was pared by 7 bases and J by 4 bases, with 16 bases between. The chain has TRBV6-5 and TRBJ1-1; D perhaps matches TRBD1 (5 bases). The sequence came from a man between 65 and 85 years old with acute or convalescent COVID-19. The sequencing input was peripheral blood. The DNA for the CDR3 is TGTGCCAGCACTTTCAGGGAAGGGGTCACTGAAGCTTTCTTT. Translation: CASTFREGVTEAFF.